The clone carrying this TCR beta chain was counted at least ten times. Its cognate antigen is unknown. V was pared by 10 bases and J by 1 base, with 11 bases between. CDR3 length equals 12 residues. Germline CDR1 and CDR2: WSHSY and SAAADI. The data are from a study of T cells in Graves' hyperthyroidism and ophthalmopathy. Template material for amplifying TCR beta CDR3 regions consisted of RNA transcripts. A set of HTBI primers served as the primers for a first-round RT-PCR of the TCR CDR3. TCRdb reprocessed the multiplex PCR reads with MiXCR, giving one entry per CDR3 protein. The sample shows about 180,000 distinct CDR3 sequences, about a sixth of them seen only once. Study observations and caveats: Appearing also in blood were most of the thyroid clonotypes expanded above 0.001.

Sequences were obtained from blood. The receptor's source is a woman aged 50 to 60 with Graves' hyperthyroidism. The rearrangement joins TRBV10-2 to TRBJ2-7; D gene ambiguous. CDR3: CATAGRSYEQYF. CDR3 in DNA: TGCGCCACCGCCGGTCGGTCCTACGAGCAGTACTTC.